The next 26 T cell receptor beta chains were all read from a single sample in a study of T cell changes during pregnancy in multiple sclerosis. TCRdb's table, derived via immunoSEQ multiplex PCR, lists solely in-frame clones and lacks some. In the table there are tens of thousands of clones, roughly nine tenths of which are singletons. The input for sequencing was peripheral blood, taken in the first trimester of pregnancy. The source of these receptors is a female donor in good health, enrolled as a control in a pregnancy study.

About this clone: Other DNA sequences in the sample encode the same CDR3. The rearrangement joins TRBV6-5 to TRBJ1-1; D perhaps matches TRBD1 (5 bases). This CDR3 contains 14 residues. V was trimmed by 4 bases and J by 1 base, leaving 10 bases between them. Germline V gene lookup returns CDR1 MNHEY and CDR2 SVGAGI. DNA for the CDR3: TGTGCCAGCAGTTTAGGGCAGGGGAACACTGAAGCTTTCTTT. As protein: CASSLGQGNTEAFF.

The CDR3 DNA follows: TGTGCCAGCAGCTTGGTTGGGGAGGAGACCCAGTACTTC. Its protein product is CASSLVGEETQYF. The chain combines TRBV5-6 with TRBJ2-5; D may be TRBD2 (5 bases). The germline V gene encodes CDR1 SGHDT and CDR2 YYEEEE. Deletions cut 0 bases from V and 5 bases from J, with 8 bases between. This CDR3 has 13 residues.

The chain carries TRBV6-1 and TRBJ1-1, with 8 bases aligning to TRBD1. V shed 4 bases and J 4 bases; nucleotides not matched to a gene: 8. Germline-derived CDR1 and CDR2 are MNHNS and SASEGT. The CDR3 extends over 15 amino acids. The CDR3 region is CASSVHATGGTEAFF. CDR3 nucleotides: TGTGCCAGCAGTGTCCACGCCACAGGGGGCACTGAAGCTTTCTTT.

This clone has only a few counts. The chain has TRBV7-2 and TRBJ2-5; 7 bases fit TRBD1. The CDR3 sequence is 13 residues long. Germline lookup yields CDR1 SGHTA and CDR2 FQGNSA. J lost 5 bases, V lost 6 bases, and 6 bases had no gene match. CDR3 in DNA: TGTGCCAGCAGTTACAGGGGTGCGGAGACCCAGTACTTC. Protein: CASSYRGAETQYF. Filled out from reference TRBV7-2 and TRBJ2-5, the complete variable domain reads GAGVSQSPSNKVTEKGKDVELRCDPISGHTALYWYRQSLGQGLEFLIYFQGNSAPDKSGLPSDRFSAERTGGSVSTLTIQRTQQEDSAVYLCASSYRGAETQYFGPGTRLLVL.

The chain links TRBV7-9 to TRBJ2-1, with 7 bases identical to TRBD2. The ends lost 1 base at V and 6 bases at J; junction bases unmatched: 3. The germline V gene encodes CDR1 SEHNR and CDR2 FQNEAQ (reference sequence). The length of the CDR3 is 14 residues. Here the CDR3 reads CASSLGAGTNEQFF. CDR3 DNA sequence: TGTGCCAGCAGCTTAGGAGCGGGGACCAATGAGCAGTTCTTC.

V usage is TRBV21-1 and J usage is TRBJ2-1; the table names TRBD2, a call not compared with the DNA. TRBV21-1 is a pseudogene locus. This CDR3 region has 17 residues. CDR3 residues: CASSKSGLAGVVNEQFF. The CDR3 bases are TGTGCCAGCAGCAAATCGGGACTAGCGGGAGTAGTTAATGAGCAGTTCTTC.

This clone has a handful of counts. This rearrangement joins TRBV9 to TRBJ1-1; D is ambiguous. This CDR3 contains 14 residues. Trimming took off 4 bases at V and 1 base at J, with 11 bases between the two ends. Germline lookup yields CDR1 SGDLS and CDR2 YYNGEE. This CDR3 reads CASSLDGRNTEAFF. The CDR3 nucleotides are TGTGCCAGCAGCCTAGATGGGAGGAACACTGAAGCTTTCTTT.

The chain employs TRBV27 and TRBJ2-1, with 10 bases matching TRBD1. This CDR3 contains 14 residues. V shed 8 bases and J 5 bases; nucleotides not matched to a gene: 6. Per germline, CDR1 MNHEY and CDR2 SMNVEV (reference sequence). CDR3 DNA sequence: TGTGCCAGCGCTCCCGGGACAGGGGACAATGAGCAGTTCTTC. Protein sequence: CASAPGTGDNEQFF.

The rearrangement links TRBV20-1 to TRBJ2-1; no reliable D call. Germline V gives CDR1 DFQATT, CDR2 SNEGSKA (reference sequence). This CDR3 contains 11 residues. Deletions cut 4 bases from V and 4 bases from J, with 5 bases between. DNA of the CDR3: TGCAGTGCTACGACATACAATGAGCAGTTCTTC. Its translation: CSATTYNEQFF.

The CDR3 region is CASSFGTSVSYNEQFF. The CDR3 DNA is TGCGCCAGCAGCTTTGGGACTAGCGTCTCATACAATGAGCAGTTCTTC. The gene calls are TRBV5-1 and TRBJ2-1; 10 positions match TRBD2. The germline gives CDR1 SGHRS, CDR2 YFSETQ. After removal of 2 bases from V and 4 bases from J, the junction contained 6 bases not matched to a gene. The CDR3 spans 16 residues.

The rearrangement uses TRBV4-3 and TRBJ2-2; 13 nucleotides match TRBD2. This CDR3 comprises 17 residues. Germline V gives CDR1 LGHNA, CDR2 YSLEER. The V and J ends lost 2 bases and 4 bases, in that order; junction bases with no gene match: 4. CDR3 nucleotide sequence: TGCGCCAGCAGCCAATATAGGACTAGCGGGGGCACCGGGGAGCTGTTTTTT. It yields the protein CASSQYRTSGGTGELFF.

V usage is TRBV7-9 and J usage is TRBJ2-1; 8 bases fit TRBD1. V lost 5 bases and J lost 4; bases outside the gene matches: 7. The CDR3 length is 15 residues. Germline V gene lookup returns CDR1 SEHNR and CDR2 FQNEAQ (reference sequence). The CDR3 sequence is CASSQGAGAYNEQFF. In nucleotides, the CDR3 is TGTGCCAGCAGCCAGGGGGCAGGGGCGTACAATGAGCAGTTCTTC.

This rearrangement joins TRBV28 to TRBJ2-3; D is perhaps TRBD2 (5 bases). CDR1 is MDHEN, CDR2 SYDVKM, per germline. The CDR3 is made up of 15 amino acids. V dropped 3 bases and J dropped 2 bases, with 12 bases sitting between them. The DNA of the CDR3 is TGTGCCAGCAGTTTGGGAGCCAGGACCACAGATACGCAGTATTTT. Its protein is CASSLGARTTDTQYF.

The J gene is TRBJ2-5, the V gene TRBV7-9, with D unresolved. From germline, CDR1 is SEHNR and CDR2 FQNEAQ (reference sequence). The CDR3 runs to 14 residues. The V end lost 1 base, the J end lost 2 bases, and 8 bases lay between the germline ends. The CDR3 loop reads CASSLVREQETQYF. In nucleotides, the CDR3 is TGTGCCAGCAGCTTAGTGAGAGAGCAAGAGACCCAGTACTTC.

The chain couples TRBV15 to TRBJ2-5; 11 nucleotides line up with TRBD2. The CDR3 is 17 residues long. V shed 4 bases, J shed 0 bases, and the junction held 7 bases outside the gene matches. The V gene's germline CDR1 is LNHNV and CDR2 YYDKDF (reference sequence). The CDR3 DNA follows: TGTGCCACCAGCACCACAAGGGGACTAGCGGACCAAGAGACCCAGTACTTC. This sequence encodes CATSTTRGLADQETQYF.

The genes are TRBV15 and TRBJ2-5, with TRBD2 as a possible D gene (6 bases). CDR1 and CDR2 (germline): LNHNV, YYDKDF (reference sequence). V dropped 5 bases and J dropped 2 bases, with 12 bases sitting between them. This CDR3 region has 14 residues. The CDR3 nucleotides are TGTGCCACCAGCGGATCCGGGACTCAAGAGACCCAGTACTTC. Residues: CATSGSGTQETQYF. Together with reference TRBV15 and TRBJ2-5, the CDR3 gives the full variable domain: DAMVIQNPRYQVTQFGKPVTLSCSQTLNHNVMYWYQQKSSQAPKLLFHYYDKDFNNEADTPDNFQSRRPNTSFCFLDIRSPGLGDTAMYLCATSGSGTQETQYFGPGTRLLVL.

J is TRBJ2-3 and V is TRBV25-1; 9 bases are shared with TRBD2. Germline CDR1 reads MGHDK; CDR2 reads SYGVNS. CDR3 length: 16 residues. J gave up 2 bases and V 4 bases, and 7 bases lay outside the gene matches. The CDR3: CASSGSSGGFTDTQYF. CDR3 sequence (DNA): TGTGCCAGCAGTGGCAGTAGCGGGGGCTTCACAGATACGCAGTATTTT.

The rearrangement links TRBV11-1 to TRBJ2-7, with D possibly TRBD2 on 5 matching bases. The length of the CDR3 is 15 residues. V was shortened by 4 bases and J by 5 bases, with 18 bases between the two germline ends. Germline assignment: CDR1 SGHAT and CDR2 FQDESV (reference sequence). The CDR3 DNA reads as TGTGCCAGCAGCTCGTCTTTAACTAGTCGTCACGAGCAGTACTTC. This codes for CASSSSLTSRHEQYF.

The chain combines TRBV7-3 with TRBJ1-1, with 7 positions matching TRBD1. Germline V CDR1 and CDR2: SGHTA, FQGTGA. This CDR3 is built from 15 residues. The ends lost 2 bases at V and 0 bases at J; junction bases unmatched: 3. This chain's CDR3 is CASSLGTAMNTEAFF. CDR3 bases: TGTGCCAGCAGCTTAGGGACAGCTATGAACACTGAAGCTTTCTTT. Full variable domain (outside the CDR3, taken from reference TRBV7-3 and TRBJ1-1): GAGVSQTPSNKVTEKGKYVELRCDPISGHTALYWYRQSLGQGPEFLIYFQGTGAADDSGLPNDRFFAVRPEGSVSTLKIQRTERGDSAVYLCASSLGTAMNTEAFFGQGTRLTVV.

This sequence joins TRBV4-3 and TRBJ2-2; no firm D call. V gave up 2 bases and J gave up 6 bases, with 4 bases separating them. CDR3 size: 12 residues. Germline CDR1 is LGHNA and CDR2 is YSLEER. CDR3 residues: CASSQSAGELFF. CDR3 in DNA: TGCGCCAGCAGCCAATCCGCCGGGGAGCTGTTTTTT.

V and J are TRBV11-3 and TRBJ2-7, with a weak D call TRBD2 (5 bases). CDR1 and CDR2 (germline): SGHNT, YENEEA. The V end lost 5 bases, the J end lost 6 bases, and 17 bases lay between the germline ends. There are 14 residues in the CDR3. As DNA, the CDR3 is TGTGCCAGCAGCCCCGGACCCGGGATCTTCGAGCAGTACTTC. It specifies CASSPGPGIFEQYF.

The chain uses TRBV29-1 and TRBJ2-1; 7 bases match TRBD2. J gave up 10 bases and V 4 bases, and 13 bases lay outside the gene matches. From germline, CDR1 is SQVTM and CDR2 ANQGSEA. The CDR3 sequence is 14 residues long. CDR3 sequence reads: CSVVPSGVPVEQFF. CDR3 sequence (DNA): TGCAGCGTTGTCCCTAGCGGAGTTCCCGTCGAGCAGTTCTTC.

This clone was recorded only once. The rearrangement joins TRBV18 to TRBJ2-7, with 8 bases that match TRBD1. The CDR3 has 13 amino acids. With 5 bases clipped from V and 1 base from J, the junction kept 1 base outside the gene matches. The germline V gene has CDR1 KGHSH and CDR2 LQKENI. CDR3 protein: CASSRTGSYEQYF. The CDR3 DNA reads TGTGCCAGCTCAAGGACAGGGTCCTACGAGCAGTACTTC. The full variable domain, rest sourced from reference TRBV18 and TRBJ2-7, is NAGVMQNPRHLVRRRGQEARLRCSPMKGHSHVYWYRQLPEEGLKFMVYLQKENIIDESGMPKERFSAEFPKEGPSILRIQQVVRGDSAAYFCASSRTGSYEQYFGPGTRLTVT.

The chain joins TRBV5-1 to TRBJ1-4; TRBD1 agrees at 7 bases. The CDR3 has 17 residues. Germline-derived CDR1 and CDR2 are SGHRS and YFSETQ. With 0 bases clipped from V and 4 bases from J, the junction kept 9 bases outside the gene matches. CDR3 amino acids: CASSLDGQATLNEKLFF. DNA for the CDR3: TGCGCCAGCAGCTTGGATGGACAGGCAACTCTTAATGAAAAACTGTTTTTT.

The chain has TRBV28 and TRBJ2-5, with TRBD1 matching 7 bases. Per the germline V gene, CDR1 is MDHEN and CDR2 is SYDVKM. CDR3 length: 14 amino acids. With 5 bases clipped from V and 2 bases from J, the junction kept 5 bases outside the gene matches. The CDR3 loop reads CASSRYRGQETQYF. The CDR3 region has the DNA TGTGCCAGCAGTCGATACAGGGGACAAGAGACCCAGTACTTC.

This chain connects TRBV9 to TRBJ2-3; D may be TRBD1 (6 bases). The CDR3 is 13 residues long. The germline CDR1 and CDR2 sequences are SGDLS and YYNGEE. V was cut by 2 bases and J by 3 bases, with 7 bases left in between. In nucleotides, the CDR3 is TGTGCCAGCAGCGTCCAGGGGACAGATACGCAGTATTTT. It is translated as CASSVQGTDTQYF.